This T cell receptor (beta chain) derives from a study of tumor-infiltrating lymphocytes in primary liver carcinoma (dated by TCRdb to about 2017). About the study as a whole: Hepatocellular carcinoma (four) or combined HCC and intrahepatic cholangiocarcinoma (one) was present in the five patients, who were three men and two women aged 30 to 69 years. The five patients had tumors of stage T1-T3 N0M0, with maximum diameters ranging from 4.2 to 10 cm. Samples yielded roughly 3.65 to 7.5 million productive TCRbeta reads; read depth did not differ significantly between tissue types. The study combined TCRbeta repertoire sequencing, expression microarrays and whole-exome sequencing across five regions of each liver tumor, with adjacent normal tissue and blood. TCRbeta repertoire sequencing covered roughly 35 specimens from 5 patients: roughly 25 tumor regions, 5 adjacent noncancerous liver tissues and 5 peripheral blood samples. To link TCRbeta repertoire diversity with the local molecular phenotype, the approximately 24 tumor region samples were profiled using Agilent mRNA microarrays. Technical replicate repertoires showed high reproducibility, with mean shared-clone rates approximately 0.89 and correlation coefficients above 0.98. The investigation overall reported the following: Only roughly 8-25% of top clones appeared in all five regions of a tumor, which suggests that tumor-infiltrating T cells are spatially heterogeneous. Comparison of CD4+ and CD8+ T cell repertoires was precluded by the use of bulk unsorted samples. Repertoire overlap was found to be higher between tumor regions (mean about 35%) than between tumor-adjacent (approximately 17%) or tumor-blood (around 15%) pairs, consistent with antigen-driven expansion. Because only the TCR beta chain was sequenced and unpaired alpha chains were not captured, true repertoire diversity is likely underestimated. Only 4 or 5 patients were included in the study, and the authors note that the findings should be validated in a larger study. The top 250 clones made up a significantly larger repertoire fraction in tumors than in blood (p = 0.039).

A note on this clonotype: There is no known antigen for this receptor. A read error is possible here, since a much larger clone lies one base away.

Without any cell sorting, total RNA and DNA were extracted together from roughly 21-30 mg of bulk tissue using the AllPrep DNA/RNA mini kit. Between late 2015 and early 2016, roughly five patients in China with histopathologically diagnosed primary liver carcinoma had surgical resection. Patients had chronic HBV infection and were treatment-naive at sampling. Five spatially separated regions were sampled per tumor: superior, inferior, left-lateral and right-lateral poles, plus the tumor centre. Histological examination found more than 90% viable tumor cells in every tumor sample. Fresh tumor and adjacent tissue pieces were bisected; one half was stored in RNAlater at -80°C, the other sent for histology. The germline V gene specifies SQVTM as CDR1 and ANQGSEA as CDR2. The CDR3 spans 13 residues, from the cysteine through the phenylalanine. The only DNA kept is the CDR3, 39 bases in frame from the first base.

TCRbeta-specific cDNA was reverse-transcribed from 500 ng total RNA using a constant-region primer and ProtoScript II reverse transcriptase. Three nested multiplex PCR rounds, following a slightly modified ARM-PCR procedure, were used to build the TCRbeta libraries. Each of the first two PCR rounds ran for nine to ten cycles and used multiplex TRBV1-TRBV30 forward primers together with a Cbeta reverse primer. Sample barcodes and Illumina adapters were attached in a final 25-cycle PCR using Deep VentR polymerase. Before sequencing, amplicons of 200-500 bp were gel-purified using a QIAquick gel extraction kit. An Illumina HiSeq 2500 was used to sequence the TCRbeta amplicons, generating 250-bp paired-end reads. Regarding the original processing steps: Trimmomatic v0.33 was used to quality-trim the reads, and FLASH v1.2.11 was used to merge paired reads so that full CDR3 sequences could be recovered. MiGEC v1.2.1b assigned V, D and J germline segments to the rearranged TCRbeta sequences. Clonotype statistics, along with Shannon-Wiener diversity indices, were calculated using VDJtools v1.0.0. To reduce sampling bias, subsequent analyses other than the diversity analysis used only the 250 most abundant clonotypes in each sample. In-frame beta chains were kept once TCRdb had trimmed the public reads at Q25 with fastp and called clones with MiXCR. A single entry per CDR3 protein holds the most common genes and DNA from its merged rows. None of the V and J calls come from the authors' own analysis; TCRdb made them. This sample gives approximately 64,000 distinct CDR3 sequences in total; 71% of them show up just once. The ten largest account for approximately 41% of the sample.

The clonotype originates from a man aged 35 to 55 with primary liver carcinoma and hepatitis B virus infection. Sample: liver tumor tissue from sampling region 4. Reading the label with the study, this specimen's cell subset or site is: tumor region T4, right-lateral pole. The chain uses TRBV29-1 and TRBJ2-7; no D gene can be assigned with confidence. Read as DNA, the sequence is TGCGGCGTTCTCGACCGAAGCTCCTACGAGCAGTACTTC. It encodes CGVLDRSSYEQYF.